A selection of T cell receptor beta chains follows, all from one sample in a study of blood T cells in healthy people across ages. TCRdb redid the calling of the 5' RACE reads with MiXCR, one entry per CDR3 protein. The data contain some 1.4 million distinct CDR3 sequences, roughly 45% of them singletons. The sequenced sample was blood. Source of these receptors: a woman in her late teens or twenties in good health. Both conserved end residues are part of each CDR3. A D gene is named only where the DNA matches it firmly. Rows may omit the clone size; those that give it use once, few, many or a size class.

j_gene,d_gene,v_gene,abundance,CDR3nt,CDR3aa
TRBJ2-1,.,TRBV5-1,few,TGCGCCAGCAGCTTAACTGGGTTGGGAATCAATGAGCAGTTCTTC,CASSLTGLGINEQFF
TRBJ2-3,.,TRBV12-3/TRBV12-4,many,TGTGCCAGCAGGTCACACGCCTCTGGCACAGATACGCAGTATTTT,CASRSHASGTDTQYF
TRBJ2-7,TRBD1,TRBV15,.,TGTGCCACCTCCCTCGACAGGGGGCTGAACGAGCAGTACTTC,CATSLDRGLNEQYF
TRBJ2-7,.,TRBV4-1,.,TGCGCCAGCAGCCAAGTCACGAGCGGGCTCCCCTACGAGCAGTACTTC,CASSQVTSGLPYEQYF
TRBJ1-4,.,TRBV15,.,TGTGCCACCAGGCCCCACGGGAGGACTAATGAAAAACTGTTTTTT,CATRPHGRTNEKLFF
TRBJ2-7,TRBD1,TRBV27,.,TGTGCCAGCAGTTTAACTCGGACAGGGGGCGTCTACGAGCAGTACTTC,CASSLTRTGGVYEQYF
TRBJ2-7,.,TRBV6-1,.,TGTGCCAGCAGGGGCGCCCTCTCGGGTGAGCAGTACTTC,CASRGALSGEQYF
TRBJ2-5,.,TRBV5-8,.,TGTGCCAGCACCCCATCTCACCATGAGACCCAGTACTTC,CASTPSHHETQYF
TRBJ2-1,.,TRBV12-3/TRBV12-4,.,TGTGCGGTGGTGGGAGAGGGTAATGAGCAGTTCTTC,CAVVGEGNEQFF
TRBJ2-7,.,TRBV7-9,.,TGTGCCAGCAGCTTATCGGGGGGCCGTCTCAACGACGAGCAGTACTTC,CASSLSGGRLNDEQYF
TRBJ2-2,TRBD1,TRBV29-1,.,TGCAGCGTTAAGAAGGGACAGGGCCCGAACACCGGGGAGCTGTTTTTT,CSVKKGQGPNTGELFF
TRBJ1-1,.,TRBV27,few,TGTGCCAGCAGTTTTACAGGGATCAACACTGAAGCTTTCTTT,CASSFTGINTEAFF
TRBJ2-7,TRBD1,TRBV29-1,.,TGCAGCGTTAAAAACCCGGGACAGGGAAAATACGAGCAGTACTTC,CSVKNPGQGKYEQYF
TRBJ1-2,TRBD1,TRBV6-5,few,TGTGCCAGCAGCACACGGGACAGGGTGCATGGCTACACCTTC,CASSTRDRVHGYTF
TRBJ2-3,.,TRBV4-2,.,TGTGCCAGCAGCCAAGAGCGCGGCCTTAGCACAGATACGCAGTATTTT,CASSQERGLSTDTQYF
TRBJ2-5,TRBD2,TRBV24-1,.,TGTGCCACCAGTGATTCCGGACTAGCGGGGGACAATGAGCAGTACTTC,CATSDSGLAGDNEQYF
TRBJ1-5,TRBD1,TRBV4-1,.,TGCGCCAGCAGCCGCGTCGGACAGGGGAGCAATCAGCCCCAGCATTTT,CASSRVGQGSNQPQHF
TRBJ2-7,TRBD2,TRBV10-3,few,TGTGCCATCAGTGAAGAACTAGCGGGCCTTTCAACCTACGAGCAGTACTTC,CAISEELAGLSTYEQYF
TRBJ2-7,TRBD1,TRBV28,.,TGTGCCAGCAGTCTAAGGGGGGACAGGGCTGGCGAGCAGTACTTC,CASSLRGDRAGEQYF
TRBJ2-1,.,TRBV6-6,.,TGTGCCAGCACCAACGGGCGGGACAGACACAATGAGCAGTTCTTC,CASTNGRDRHNEQFF
TRBJ2-5,TRBD1,TRBV7-2,.,TGTGCCAGCAGCCCCATCGACAGGGGGCGGGGGTCGACTCAAGAGACCCAGTACTTC,CASSPIDRGRGSTQETQYF
TRBJ2-3,.,TRBV7-9,.,TGTGCCAGCAGCTTCGGTCTCGGCACAGATACGCAGTATTTT,CASSFGLGTDTQYF
TRBJ2-3,.,TRBV10-3,few,TGTGCCATCAGAGACGGGACTAGCACAGATACGCAGTATTTT,CAIRDGTSTDTQYF
TRBJ2-5,.,TRBV20-1,.,TGCAGTGTTAGCGGCAGACAAGAGACCCAGTACTTC,CSVSGRQETQYF
TRBJ2-3,.,TRBV28,.,TGTGCCAGCAGCCCCCAGCGGATTGTCACAGATACGCAGTATTTT,CASSPQRIVTDTQYF
TRBJ2-7,.,TRBV12-3/TRBV12-4,many,TGTGCCAGCAGTTTCGCCGGCTACGAGCAGTACTTC,CASSFAGYEQYF
TRBJ2-7,TRBD1,TRBV27,.,TGTGCCAGCATCTCACAGGGGTCAGGGGCCAGCGAGCAGTACTTC,CASISQGSGASEQYF
TRBJ1-1,.,TRBV20-1,few,TGCAGTGCTAGAGGCCCCCAACACTTGGTGTCGGGCACTGAAGCTTTCTTT,CSARGPQHLVSGTEAFF
TRBJ2-7,.,TRBV28,few,TGTGCCAGCATGGGCCCACCTAGAACCTACGAGCAGTACTTC,CASMGPPRTYEQYF